This TCR beta chain was sequenced for a study of cytomegalovirus exposure and HLA in healthy donors. Study details: There were roughly 80 million unique TCRs (from HLA-typed donors) in an early data release.

Donors counted as nominally healthy when sampled, yet unrecorded immune exposures were likely. The PCR had 60 Vbeta and 13 Jbeta primers. The table came from immunoSEQ multiplex PCR; TCRdb's copy has only in-frame clones and leaves some out. This table holds approximately 75,000 clones, approximately 80% found once. V shed 2 bases and J shed 7 bases, with 8 bases lying between them. The CDR3 sequence is 12 residues long. Germline CDR1 and CDR2: PRHDT and FYEKMQ (reference sequence). The receptor comes from a man aged 65 to 79 in good health and CMV-seropositive. The V call is TRBV13, the J call TRBJ1-2, with D possibly TRBD1 on 5 matching bases. Sequenced input: PBMCs. The CDR3: CASSLTGGGYTF. CDR3 sequence (DNA): TGTGCCAGCAGCTTAACGGGGGGTGGCTACACCTTC.